These T cell receptor beta chains were read from a single sample in a study of regulatory T cells in long-lasting Graves disease. TCRdb called the multiplex PCR reads again in MiXCR, with one record for every CDR3 protein. Of about 560,000 distinct CDR3 sequences listed, about 15% were seen once; the top ten hold around 12%. Another study also made use of these data, one on T cells in Graves' hyperthyroidism and ophthalmopathy.

This specimen was peripheral blood mononuclear cells (PBMCs), taken at new diagnosis, from a patient treated with antithyroid drugs. These receptors all stem from a man aged 18 to 30 with Graves disease. CDR3s include the opening cysteine and the closing phenylalanine or tryptophan. A D gene is named only where the DNA matches it firmly. Size is omitted from some rows. Given values are once, few, many or a class for expanded clones.

DNA	CDR3	J	size	V	D
TGTGCCAGCAGTTGGACAGGGGGTTTGGAGACCCAGTACTTC	CASSWTGGLETQYF	TRBJ2-5	few	TRBV7-3	TRBD1
TGTGCCAGCAGTGATTCAAACACCGAAAAACTGTTTTTT	CASSDSNTEKLFF	TRBJ1-4	.	TRBV6-1	.
TGTGCCAGCAGTGCGCGGACAGGGGTAACCTATAATTCACCCCTCCACTTT	CASSARTGVTYNSPLHF	TRBJ1-6	.	TRBV6-2/TRBV6-3	TRBD1
TGTGCCAGCAGTCCCGGGGACAGGCAGACCCAGTACTTC	CASSPGDRQTQYF	TRBJ2-5	many	TRBV11-2	TRBD1
TGCAGCGCCGTAGGGAGTGGAAACACCATATATTTT	CSAVGSGNTIYF	TRBJ1-3	.	TRBV29-1	.
TGCGCCAGCAGCCCCCCCGAGGGGTGGTTCTTC	CASSPPEGWFF	TRBJ2-1	many	TRBV5-1	.
TGCAGCGTTACCAGGGGAAGCAACTATGGCTACACCTTC	CSVTRGSNYGYTF	TRBJ1-2	.	TRBV29-1	.
TGTGCCAGCAGTCCATCCGGGACTAGCGGAGAAGAGACCCAGTACTTC	CASSPSGTSGEETQYF	TRBJ2-5	many	TRBV25-1	TRBD2
TGTGCCAGCTACAGGGAGCATGAGCAGTTCTTC	CASYREHEQFF	TRBJ2-1	many	TRBV28	.
TGTGCCAGCATGCAGACCCGGAGGGACACTGAAGCTTTCTTT	CASMQTRRDTEAFF	TRBJ1-1	many	TRBV3-1	.
TGTGCCAGCAGTGATTACGTTATTCAGCCCCAGCATTTT	CASSDYVIQPQHF	TRBJ1-5	.	TRBV2	.
TGTGCCATCAGAACAGACAGGAGCACAGATACGCAGTATTTT	CAIRTDRSTDTQYF	TRBJ2-3	once	TRBV10-3	.
TGTGCCAGCAGTGAATTAGGGACAGAGACCGGGGAGCTGTTTTTT	CASSELGTETGELFF	TRBJ2-2	many	TRBV2	TRBD1
TGTGCCACCGGACGGGAAACGGGTGAGCAGTTCTTC	CATGRETGEQFF	TRBJ2-1	.	TRBV24-1	.
TGTGCCAGCAGTGAAGTCTGGGGGGACACGCAGTATTTT	CASSEVWGDTQYF	TRBJ2-3	.	TRBV6-1	.
TGCGCCAGCAGCTTGGAGAACAGGATGTCCGGGGAGCTGTTTTTT	CASSLENRMSGELFF	TRBJ2-2	.	TRBV5-1	.
TGTGCCAGCCGGGACACCTCCTATGGCTACACCTTC	CASRDTSYGYTF	TRBJ1-2	.	TRBV5-4	.
TGTGCCAGCAGCGTGGGTCGCCCTGAAGCTTTCTTT	CASSVGRPEAFF	TRBJ1-1	many	TRBV11-2	.
TGTGCCAGCAGCTTACGGGCAGGGAACACTGAAGCTTTCTTT	CASSLRAGNTEAFF	TRBJ1-1	many	TRBV5-6	.
TGCAGTGCTAGTCCTTTGGGGGACAGGGGCACAGATACGCAGTATTTT	CSASPLGDRGTDTQYF	TRBJ2-3	many	TRBV20-1	TRBD1
TGTGCCACAAACAGGGGGGGCTTGTACGAGCAGTACTTC	CATNRGGLYEQYF	TRBJ2-7	.	TRBV30	.
TGTGCCAGCAGTGATTTGCTCCAAGAGACCCAGTACTTC	CASSDLLQETQYF	TRBJ2-5	many	TRBV2	.
TGTGCCAGCATCGAAACGGGACTAGCGGGAGCGCAGTATTTT	CASIETGLAGAQYF	TRBJ2-3	many	TRBV27	TRBD2
TGTGCCAGCATTAGCCCCGGGACAGATACGCAGTATTTT	CASISPGTDTQYF	TRBJ2-3	many	TRBV6-1	.
TGTGCCAGCATGGGCACTAGCGGGAGGAGAGAGACCCAGTACTTC	CASMGTSGRRETQYF	TRBJ2-5	many	TRBV2	TRBD2
TGTGCCAGCAGCTTGACTAGTCAAGATACGCAGTATTTT	CASSLTSQDTQYF	TRBJ2-3	few	TRBV7-9	.
TGTGCCAGCAGCGTAGATGGTAGCGGGAGGGGCCCCTACGAGCAGTACTTC	CASSVDGSGRGPYEQYF	TRBJ2-7	.	TRBV9	TRBD2